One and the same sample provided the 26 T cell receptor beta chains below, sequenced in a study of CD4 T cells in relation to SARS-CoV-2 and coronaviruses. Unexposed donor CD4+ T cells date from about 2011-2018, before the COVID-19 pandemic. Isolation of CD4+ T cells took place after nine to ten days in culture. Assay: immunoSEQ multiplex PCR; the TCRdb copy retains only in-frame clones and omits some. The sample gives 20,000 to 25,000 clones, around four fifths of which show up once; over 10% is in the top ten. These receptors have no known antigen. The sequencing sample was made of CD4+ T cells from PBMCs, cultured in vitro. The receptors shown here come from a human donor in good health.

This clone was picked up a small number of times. The CDR3 DNA follows: TGTGCCAGCAGCTTATCCCGGACCGCTCCGAACACTGAAGCTTTCTTT. As protein: CASSLSRTAPNTEAFF. V usage is TRBV7-9 and J usage is TRBJ1-1, with D unresolved. CDR3 length equals 16 residues. Trimming cost V 2 bases and J 1 base, with 14 bases left between them. Looked up from germline, CDR1 is SEHNR and CDR2 is FQNEAQ (reference sequence). Full variable domain (rest looked up from reference TRBV7-9 and TRBJ1-1): DTGVSQNPRHKITKRGQNVTFRCDPISEHNRLYWYRQTLGQGPEFLTYFQNEAQLEKSRLLSDRFSAERPKGSFSTLEIQRTEQGDSAMYLCASSLSRTAPNTEAFFGQGTRLTVV.

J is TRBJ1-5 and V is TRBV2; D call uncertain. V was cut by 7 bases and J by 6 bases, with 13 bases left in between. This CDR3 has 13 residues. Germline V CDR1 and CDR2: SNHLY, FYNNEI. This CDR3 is CASTTSSGQPQHF. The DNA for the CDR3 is TGTGCCAGCACTACGTCCAGCGGTCAGCCCCAGCATTTT.

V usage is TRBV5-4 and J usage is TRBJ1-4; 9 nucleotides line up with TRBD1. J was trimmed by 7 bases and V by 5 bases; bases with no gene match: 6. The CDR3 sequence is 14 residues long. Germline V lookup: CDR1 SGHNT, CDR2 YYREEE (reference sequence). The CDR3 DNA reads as TGTGCCAGCAGTTCCGGGACAGGGTTTGAAAAACTGTTTTTT. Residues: CASSSGTGFEKLFF.

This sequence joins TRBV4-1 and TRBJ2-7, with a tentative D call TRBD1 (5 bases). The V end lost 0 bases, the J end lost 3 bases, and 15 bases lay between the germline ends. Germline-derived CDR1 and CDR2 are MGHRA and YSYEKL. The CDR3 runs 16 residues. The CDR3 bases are TGCGCCAGCAGCCAAGAATGGGGCCACGAGAACTACGAGCAGTACTTC. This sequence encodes CASSQEWGHENYEQYF.

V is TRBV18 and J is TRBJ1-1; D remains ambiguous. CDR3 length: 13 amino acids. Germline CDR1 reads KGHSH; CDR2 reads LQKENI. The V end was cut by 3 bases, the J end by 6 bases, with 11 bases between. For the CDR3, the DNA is TGTGCCAGCTCACCCACGGGGAGGGCTGAAGCTTTCTTT. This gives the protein CASSPTGRAEAFF.

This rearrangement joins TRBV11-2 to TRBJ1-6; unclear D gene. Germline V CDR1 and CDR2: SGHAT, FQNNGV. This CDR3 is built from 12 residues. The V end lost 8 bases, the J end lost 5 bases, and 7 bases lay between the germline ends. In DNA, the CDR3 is TGTGCCAGCGGCTCAAATAATTCACCCCTCCACTTT. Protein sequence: CASGSNNSPLHF.

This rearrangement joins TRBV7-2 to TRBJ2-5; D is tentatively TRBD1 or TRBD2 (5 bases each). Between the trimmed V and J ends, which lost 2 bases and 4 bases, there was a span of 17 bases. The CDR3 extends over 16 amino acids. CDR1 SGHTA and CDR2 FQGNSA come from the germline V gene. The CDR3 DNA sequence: TGTGCCAGCAGCTTATCTGGGACCCCGGTCGGAGAGACCCAGTACTTC. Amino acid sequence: CASSLSGTPVGETQYF.

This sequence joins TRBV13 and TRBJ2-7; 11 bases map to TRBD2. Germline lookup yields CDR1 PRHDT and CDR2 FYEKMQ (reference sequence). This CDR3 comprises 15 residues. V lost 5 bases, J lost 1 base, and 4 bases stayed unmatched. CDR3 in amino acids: CASSGRLAGSYEQYF. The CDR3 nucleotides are TGTGCCAGCAGCGGAAGACTAGCGGGGTCCTACGAGCAGTACTTC.

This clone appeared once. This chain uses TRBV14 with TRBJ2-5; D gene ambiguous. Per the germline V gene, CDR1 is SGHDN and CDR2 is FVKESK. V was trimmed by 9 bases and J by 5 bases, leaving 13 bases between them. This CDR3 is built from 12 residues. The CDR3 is CASSLSVETQYF. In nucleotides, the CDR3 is TGTGCCAGTTCGTTGTCGGTCGAGACCCAGTACTTC.

The CDR3 spells CASRKDSNTGELFF. In DNA, the CDR3 is TGTGCCAGTAGGAAAGACAGCAACACCGGGGAGCTGTTTTTT. J is TRBJ2-2 and V is TRBV19; tentative D call: TRBD1 (5 bases). The CDR3 loop spans 14 amino acids. V dropped 6 bases and J dropped 2 bases, with 10 bases sitting between them. Looked up from germline, CDR1 is LNHDA and CDR2 is SQIVND (reference sequence).

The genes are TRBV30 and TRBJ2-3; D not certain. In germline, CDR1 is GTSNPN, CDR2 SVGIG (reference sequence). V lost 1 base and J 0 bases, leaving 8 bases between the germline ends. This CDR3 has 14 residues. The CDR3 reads CAWSAVFSTDTQYF. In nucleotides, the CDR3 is TGTGCCTGGAGTGCTGTTTTTAGCACAGATACGCAGTATTTT.

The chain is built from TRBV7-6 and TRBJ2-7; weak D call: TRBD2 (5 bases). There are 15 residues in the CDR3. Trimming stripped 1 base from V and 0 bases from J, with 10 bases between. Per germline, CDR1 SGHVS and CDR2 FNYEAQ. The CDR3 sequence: CASSLGPDSSYEQYF. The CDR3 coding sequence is TGTGCCAGCAGCTTAGGGCCGGACTCCTCCTACGAGCAGTACTTC.

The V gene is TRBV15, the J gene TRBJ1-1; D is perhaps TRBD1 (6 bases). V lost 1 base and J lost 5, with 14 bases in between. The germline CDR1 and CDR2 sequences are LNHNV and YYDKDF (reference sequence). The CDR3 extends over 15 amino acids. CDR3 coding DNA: TGTGCCACCAGCAGAGCACAGGGAATAGGTACTGAAGCTTTCTTT. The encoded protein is CATSRAQGIGTEAFF.

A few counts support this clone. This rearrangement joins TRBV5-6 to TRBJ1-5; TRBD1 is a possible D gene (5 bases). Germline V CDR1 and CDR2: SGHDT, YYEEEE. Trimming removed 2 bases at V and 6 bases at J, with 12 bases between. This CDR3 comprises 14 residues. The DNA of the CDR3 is TGTGCCAGCAGCTTTGGGGCGAGAACTCAGCCCCAGCATTTT. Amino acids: CASSFGARTQPQHF. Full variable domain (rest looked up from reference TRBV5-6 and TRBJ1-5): DAGVTQSPTHLIKTRGQQVTLRCSPKSGHDTVSWYQQALGQGPQFIFQYYEEEERQRGNFPDRFSGHQFPNYSSELNVNALLLGDSALYLCASSFGARTQPQHFGDGTRLSIL.

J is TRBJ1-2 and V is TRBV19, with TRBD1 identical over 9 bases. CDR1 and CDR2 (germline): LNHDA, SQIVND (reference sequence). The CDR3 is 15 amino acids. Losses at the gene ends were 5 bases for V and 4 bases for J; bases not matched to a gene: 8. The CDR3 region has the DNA TGTGCCAGTAGTGCCGACAGGGGGTTTCTCTATGGCTACACCTTC. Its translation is CASSADRGFLYGYTF.

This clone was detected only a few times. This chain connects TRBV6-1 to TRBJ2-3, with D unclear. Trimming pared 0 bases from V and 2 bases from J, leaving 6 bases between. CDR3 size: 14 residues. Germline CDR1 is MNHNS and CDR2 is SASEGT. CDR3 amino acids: CASSEAPSTDTQYF. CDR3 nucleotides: TGTGCCAGCAGTGAAGCGCCGTCCACAGATACGCAGTATTTT.

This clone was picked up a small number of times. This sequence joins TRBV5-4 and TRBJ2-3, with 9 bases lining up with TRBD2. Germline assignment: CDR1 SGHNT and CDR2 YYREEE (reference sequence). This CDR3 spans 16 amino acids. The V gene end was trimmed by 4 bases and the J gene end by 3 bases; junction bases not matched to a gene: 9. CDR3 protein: CASSRRLAENTDTQYF. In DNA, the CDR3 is TGTGCCAGCAGCCGAAGACTAGCGGAAAATACAGATACGCAGTATTTT.

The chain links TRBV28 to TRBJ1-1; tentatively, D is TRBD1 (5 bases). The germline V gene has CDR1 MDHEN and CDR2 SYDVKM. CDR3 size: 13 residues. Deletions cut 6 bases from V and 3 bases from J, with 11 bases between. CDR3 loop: CASSEDSYTEAFF. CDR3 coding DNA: TGTGCCAGCAGCGAAGACAGTTACACTGAAGCTTTCTTT. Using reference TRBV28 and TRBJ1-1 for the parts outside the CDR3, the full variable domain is DVKVTQSSRYLVKRTGEKVFLECVQDMDHENMFWYRQDPGLGLRLIYFSYDVKMKEKGDIPEGYSVSREKKERFSLILESASTNQTSMYLCASSEDSYTEAFFGQGTRLTVV.

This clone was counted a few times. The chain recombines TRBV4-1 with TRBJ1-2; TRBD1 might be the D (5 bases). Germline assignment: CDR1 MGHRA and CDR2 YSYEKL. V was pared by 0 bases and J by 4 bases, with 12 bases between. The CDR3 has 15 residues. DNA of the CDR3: TGCGCCAGCAGCCAAGAAAGGACAAACAGCTATGGCTACACCTTC. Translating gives CASSQERTNSYGYTF.

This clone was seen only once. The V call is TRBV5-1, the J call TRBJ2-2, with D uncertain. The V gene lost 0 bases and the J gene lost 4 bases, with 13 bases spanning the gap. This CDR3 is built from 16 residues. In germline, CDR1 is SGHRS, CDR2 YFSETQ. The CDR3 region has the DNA TGCGCCAGCAGCTTGGCCTCGGAATTGATCACCGGGGAGCTGTTTTTT. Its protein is CASSLASELITGELFF.

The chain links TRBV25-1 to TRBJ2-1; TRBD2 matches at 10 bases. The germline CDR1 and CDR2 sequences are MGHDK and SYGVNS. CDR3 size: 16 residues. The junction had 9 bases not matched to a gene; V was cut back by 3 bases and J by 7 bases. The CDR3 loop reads CASSDQPGLATNEQFF. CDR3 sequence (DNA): TGTGCCAGCAGTGATCAACCGGGACTAGCGACTAATGAGCAGTTCTTC.

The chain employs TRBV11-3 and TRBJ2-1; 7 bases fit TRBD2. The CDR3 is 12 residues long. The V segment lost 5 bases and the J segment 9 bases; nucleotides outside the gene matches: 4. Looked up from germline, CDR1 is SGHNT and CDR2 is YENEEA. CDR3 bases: TGTGCCAGCAGCCAAATAGCGGGTGAGCAGTTCTTC. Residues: CASSQIAGEQFF.

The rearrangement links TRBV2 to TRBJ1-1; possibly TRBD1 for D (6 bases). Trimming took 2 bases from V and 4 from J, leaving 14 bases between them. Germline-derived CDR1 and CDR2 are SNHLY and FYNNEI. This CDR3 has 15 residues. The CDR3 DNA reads TGTGCCAGCAGTGAAACCTCGGGACACTTCACTGAAGCTTTCTTT. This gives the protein CASSETSGHFTEAFF.

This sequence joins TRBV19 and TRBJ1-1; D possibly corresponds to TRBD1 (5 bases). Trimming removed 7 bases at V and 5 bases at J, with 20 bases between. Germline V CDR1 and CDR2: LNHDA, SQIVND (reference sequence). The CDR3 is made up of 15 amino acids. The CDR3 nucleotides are TGTGCCAGTATTAGGGCTTTGGGGGATGTGACTGAAGCTTTCTTT. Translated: CASIRALGDVTEAFF.

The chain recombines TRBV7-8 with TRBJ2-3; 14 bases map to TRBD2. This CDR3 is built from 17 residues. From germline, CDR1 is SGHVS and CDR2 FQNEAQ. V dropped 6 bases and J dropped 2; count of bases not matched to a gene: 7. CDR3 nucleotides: TGTGCCAGCAGTCCTCAGACTAGCGGGAGGGCCACAGATACGCAGTATTTT. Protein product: CASSPQTSGRATDTQYF.

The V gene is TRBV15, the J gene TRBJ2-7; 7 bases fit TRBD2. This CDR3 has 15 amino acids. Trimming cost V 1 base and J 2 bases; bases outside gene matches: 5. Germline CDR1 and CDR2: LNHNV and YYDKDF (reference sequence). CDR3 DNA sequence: TGTGCCACCAGCAGAGCGGCGGGGGAAGCCTACGAGCAGTACTTC. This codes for CATSRAAGEAYEQYF.